A single TCR beta chain is shown here with its context. The method was immunoSEQ multiplex PCR; TCRdb's version includes in-frame clones alone and lacks a portion of them. The sample lists tens of thousands of clones, 87% occurring once. These data come from a study of blood T cell repertoires in COVID-19. Deletions cut 4 bases from V and 3 bases from J, with 16 bases between. In germline, CDR1 is SGHDT, CDR2 YYEEEE. This CDR3 is 15 amino acids long. The chain links TRBV5-6 to TRBJ2-5; D might be TRBD1 (5 bases). The TCR was taken from a man in his fifties or sixties with active COVID-19. The sample consisted of peripheral blood. The CDR3 bases are TGTGCCAGCAGCCGGCTGGGGCAGGGCGAAGAGACCCAGTACTTC. Its translation: CASSRLGQGEETQYF.